The 4 T cell receptor beta chains given below trace back to one sample, sequenced in a study of identical twins (dated by TCRdb to the mid-2010s). Library preparation used 5' RACE. The sequencer was an Illumina HiSeq 2000. The public reads were reprocessed in TCRdb via fastp at Q25 and MiXCR, keeping in-frame beta chains. CDR3 protein duplicates are merged, each entry listing the most common genes and DNA. The sample table shows hundreds of thousands of distinct CDR3 sequences, and around 6.6% are seen once. Together, the top ten hold 3.5% to 4% of the sample. These data also formed part of another study, on yellow fever vaccine responses in identical twins.

Sequencing was performed on memory (CD45RO+) T cells sorted from blood. What the cell subset or site label conveys for this sample: CD45RO+ enriched T cells. These receptors were obtained from a woman aged 18 to 35 in good health.

With regard to this clonotype: At one end the junction does not follow the germline gene, possibly because of a read error. V gene TRBV24-1 combines with J gene TRBJ2-5, with a possible D match to TRBD1 (6 bases). The CDR3 has 16 residues. Germline V lookup: CDR1 KGHDR, CDR2 SFDVKD. CDR3: CATSGLKGRGKETQYF. The CDR3 DNA follows: TGTGCCACCAGTGGTTTGAAGGGCAGGGGAAAAGAGACCCAGTACTTC.

This clonotype was detected ten times or more. The chain links TRBV21-1 to TRBJ2-3; the table's D gene call, TRBD1, was not cross checked with the DNA. TRBV21-1 is described as a pseudogene. The length of the CDR3 is 13 residues. CDR3 sequence reads: CASSKVGGDTQYF. The CDR3 DNA reads TGTGCCAGCAGCAAAGTTGGGGGAGATACGCAGTATTTT.

In this sample, this clonotype turned up a few times. The J gene is TRBJ1-2, the V gene TRBV10-3; 9 bases align to TRBD1. Germline lookup yields CDR1 ENHRY and CDR2 SYGVKD. The CDR3 is made up of 16 amino acids. Unmatched junction bases numbered 8, after V lost 0 bases and J lost 6 bases. The CDR3 reads CAISESATGGSHGYTF. In DNA form, the CDR3 reads TGTGCCATCAGTGAGTCGGCGACAGGGGGTTCCCATGGCTACACCTTC.

This clonotype was seen many times. The rearrangement links TRBV24-1 to TRBJ2-1; D may be TRBD2 (7 bases). The V and J ends lost 3 bases and 4 bases respectively, with 15 bases between them. This CDR3 region has 16 residues. Germline V CDR1 and CDR2: KGHDR, SFDVKD. The CDR3 DNA reads TGTGCCACCAGTGATCCCCTAGGGGGGGTATACAATGAGCAGTTCTTC. Its protein product is CATSDPLGGVYNEQFF.